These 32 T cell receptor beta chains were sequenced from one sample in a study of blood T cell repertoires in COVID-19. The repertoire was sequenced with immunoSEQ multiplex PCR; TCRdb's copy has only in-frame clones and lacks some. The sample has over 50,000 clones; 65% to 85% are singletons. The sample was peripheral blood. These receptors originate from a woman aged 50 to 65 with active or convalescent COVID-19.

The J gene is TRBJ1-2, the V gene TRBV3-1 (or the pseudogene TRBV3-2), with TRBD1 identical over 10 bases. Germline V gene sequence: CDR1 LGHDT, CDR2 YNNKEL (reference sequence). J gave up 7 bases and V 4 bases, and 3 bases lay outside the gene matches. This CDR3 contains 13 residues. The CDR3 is CASSRQGAGGYTF. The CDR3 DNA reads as TGTGCCAGCAGCCGACAGGGGGCAGGTGGCTACACCTTC.

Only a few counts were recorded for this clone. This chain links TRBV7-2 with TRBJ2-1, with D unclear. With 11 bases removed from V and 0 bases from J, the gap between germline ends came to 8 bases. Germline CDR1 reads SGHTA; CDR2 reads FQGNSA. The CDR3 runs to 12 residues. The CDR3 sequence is CAEPSSYNEQFF. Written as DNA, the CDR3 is TGTGCCGAACCGAGCTCCTACAATGAGCAGTTCTTC.

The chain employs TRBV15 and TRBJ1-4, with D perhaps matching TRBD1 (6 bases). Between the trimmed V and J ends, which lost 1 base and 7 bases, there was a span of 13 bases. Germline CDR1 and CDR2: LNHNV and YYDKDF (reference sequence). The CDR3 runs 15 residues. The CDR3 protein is CATSRGREGGEKLFF. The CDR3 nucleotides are TGTGCCACCAGCAGAGGAAGGGAGGGGGGTGAAAAACTGTTTTTT.

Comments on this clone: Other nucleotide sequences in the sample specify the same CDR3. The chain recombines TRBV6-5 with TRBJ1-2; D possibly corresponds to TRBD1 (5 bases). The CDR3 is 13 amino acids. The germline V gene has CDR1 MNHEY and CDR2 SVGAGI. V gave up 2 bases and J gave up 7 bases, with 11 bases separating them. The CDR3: CASSYRRVGGYTF. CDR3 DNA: TGTGCCAGCAGTTACCGCAGGGTCGGTGGCTACACCTTC.

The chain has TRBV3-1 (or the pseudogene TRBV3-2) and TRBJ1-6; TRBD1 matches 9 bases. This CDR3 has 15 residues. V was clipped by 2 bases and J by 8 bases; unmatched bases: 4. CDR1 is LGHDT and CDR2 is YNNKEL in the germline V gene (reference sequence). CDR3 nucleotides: TGTGCCAGCAGCCAACCGGGACAGGGCCATTCACCCCTCCACTTT. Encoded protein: CASSQPGQGHSPLHF.

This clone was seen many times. CDR3 coding DNA: TGTGCCAGCAGCTCCGGTGGACTAGCGGGAAGGAATGAGCAGTTCTTC. Its protein product is CASSSGGLAGRNEQFF. This sequence joins TRBV11-2 and TRBJ2-1, with 12 nucleotides matching TRBD2. Germline CDR1 SGHAT, CDR2 FQNNGV. The J segment lost 7 bases and the V segment lost 4 bases, leaving 8 bases of the junction unmatched. CDR3 length: 16 amino acids.

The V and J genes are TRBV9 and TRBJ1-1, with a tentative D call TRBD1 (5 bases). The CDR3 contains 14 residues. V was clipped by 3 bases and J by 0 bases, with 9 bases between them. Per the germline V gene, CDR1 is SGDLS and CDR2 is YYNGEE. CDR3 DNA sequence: TGTGCCAGCAGCGCAGGGAACATGAACACTGAAGCTTTCTTT. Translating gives CASSAGNMNTEAFF.

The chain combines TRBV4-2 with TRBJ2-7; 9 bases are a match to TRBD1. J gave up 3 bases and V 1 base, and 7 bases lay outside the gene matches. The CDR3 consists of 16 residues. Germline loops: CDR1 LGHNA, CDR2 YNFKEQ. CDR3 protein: CASSQARGQGLYEQYF. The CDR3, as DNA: TGTGCCAGCAGCCAAGCCCGGGGACAGGGTCTCTACGAGCAGTACTTC.

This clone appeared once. CDR3 amino acids: CASSPLVALSGEKLFF. The CDR3 coding sequence is TGTGCCAGCTCACCTCTGGTAGCTCTATCCGGCGAAAAACTGTTTTTT. This chain links TRBV18 with TRBJ1-4; the D is unclear. This CDR3 region has 16 residues. In germline, CDR1 is KGHSH, CDR2 LQKENI. Trimming cost V 3 bases and J 8 bases, with 19 bases left between them.

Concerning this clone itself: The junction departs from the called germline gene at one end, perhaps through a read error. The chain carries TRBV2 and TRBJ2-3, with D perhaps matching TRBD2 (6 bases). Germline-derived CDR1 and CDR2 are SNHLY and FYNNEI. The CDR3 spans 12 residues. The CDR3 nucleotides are TGTGCCAGCAGCGAAGGGAGGGATACGCAGTATTTT. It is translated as CASSEGRDTQYF.

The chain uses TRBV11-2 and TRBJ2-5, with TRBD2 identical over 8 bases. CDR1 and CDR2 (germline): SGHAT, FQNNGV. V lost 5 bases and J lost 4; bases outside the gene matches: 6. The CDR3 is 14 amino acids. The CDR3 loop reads CASSPLGGGETQYF. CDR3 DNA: TGTGCCAGCAGCCCCCTCGGGGGGGGAGAGACCCAGTACTTC.

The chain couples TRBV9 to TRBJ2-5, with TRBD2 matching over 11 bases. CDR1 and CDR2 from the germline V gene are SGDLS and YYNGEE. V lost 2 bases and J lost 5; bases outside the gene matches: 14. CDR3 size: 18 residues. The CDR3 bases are TGTGCCAGCAGCGTGCAAGCCTCGGGACTAGCGGTTGGCGAGACCCAGTACTTC. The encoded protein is CASSVQASGLAVGETQYF.

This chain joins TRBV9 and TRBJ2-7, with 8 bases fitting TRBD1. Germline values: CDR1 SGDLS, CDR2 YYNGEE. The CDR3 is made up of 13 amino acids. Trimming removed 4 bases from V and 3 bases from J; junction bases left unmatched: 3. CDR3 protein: CASSPGTGYEQYF. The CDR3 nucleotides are TGTGCCAGCAGCCCAGGGACAGGCTACGAGCAGTACTTC. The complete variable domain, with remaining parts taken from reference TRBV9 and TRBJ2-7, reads DSGVTQTPKHLITATGQRVTLRCSPRSGDLSVYWYQQSLDQGLQFLIQYYNGEERAKGNILERFSAQQFPDLHSELNLSSLELGDSALYFCASSPGTGYEQYFGPGTRLTVT.

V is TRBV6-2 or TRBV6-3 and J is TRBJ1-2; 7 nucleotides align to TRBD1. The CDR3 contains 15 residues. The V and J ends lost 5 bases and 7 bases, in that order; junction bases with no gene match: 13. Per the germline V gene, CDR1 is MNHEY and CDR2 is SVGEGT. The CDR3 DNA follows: TGTGCCAGCAGTACCGACAGGGCAGGAGGGAGTGGCTACACCTTC. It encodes CASSTDRAGGSGYTF.

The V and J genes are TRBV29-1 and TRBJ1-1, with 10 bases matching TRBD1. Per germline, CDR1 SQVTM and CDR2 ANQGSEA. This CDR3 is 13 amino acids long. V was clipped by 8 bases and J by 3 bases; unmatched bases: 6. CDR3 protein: CSFRGQGDTEAFF. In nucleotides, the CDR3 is TGCAGCTTCCGAGGACAGGGGGACACTGAAGCTTTCTTT.

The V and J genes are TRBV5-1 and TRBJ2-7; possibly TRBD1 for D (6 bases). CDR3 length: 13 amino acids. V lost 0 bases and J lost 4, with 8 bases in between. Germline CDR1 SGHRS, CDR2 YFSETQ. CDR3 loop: CASSLDRAYEQYF. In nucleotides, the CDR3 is TGCGCCAGCAGCTTGGACAGGGCGTACGAGCAGTACTTC.

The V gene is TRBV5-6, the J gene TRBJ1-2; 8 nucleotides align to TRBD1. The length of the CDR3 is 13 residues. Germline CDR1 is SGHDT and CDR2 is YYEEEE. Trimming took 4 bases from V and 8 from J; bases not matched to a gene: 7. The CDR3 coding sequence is TGTGCCAGCAGCCTGACAGGGGATGGGGGCTACACCTTC. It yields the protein CASSLTGDGGYTF.

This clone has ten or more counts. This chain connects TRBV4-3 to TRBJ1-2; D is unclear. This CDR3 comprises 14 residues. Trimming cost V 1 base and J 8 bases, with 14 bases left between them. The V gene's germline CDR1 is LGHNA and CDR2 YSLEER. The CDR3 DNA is TGCGCCAGCAGCCAAGCGTCAGGCCTCCGGGGCTACACCTTC. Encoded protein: CASSQASGLRGYTF.

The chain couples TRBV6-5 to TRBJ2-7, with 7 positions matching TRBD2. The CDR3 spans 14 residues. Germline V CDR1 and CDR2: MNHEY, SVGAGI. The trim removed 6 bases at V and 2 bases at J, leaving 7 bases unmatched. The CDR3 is CASSRLADTYEQYF. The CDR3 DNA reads TGTGCCAGCAGCCGGCTAGCGGACACCTACGAGCAGTACTTC.

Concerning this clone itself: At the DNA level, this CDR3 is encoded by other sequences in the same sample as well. The CDR3 sequence is CASSIARGTGELFF. The DNA of the CDR3 is TGTGCCAGTAGTATAGCCAGGGGTACCGGGGAGCTGTTTTTT. The rearrangement joins TRBV19 to TRBJ2-2; weak D call: TRBD1 (6 bases). CDR3 length: 14 amino acids. Germline lookup yields CDR1 LNHDA and CDR2 SQIVND (reference sequence). The germline V and J ends were trimmed by 1 base and 5 bases, with 8 bases remaining between them.

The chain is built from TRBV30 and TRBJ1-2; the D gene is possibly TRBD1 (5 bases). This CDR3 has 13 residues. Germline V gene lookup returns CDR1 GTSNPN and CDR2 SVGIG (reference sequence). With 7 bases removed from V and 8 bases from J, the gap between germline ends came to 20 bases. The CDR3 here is CASPGIGEGGYTF. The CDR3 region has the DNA TGTGCCTCCCCAGGGATTGGGGAAGGGGGCTACACCTTC.

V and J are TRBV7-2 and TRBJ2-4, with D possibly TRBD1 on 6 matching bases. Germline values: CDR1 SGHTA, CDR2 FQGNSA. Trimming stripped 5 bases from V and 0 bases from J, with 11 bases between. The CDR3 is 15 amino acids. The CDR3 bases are TGTGCCAGCAGCCCCGAGACAGGAGCCAAAAACATTCAGTACTTC. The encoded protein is CASSPETGAKNIQYF.

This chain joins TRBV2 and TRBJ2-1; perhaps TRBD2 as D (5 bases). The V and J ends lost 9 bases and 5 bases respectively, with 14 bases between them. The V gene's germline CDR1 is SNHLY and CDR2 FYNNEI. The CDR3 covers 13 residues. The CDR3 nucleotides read TGTGCCAGAGGGCGAGACGGGGACAATGAGCAGTTCTTC. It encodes CARGRDGDNEQFF.

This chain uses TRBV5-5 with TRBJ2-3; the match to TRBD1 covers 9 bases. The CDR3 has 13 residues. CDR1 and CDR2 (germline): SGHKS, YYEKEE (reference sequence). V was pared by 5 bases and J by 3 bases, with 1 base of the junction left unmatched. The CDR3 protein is CASRDRGTDTQYF. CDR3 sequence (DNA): TGTGCCAGCAGGGACAGGGGTACAGATACGCAGTATTTT.

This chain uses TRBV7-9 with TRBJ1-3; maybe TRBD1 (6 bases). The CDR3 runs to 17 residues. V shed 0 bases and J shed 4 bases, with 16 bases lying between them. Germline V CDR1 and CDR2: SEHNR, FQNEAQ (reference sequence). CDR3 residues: CASSLAQGGLTGNTIYF. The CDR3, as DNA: TGTGCCAGCAGCTTAGCGCAAGGGGGTCTAACAGGAAACACCATATATTTT.

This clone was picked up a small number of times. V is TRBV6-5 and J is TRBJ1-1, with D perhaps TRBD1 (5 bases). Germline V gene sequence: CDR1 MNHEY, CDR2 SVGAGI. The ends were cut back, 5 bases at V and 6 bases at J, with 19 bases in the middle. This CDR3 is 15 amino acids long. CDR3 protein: CASSRPRQGSAEAFF. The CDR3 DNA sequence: TGTGCCAGCAGTCGCCCGAGGCAGGGAAGCGCTGAAGCTTTCTTT.

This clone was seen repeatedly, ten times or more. The CDR3 DNA reads as TGTGCCAGCAGTTTATGGGAGGGGGCAGATACGCAGTATTTT. Amino acid sequence: CASSLWEGADTQYF. The genes are TRBV27 and TRBJ2-3, with a tentative D call TRBD2 (7 bases). V gave up 1 base and J gave up 4 bases, with 9 bases separating them. The CDR3 is 14 residues long. Per germline, CDR1 MNHEY and CDR2 SMNVEV (reference sequence).

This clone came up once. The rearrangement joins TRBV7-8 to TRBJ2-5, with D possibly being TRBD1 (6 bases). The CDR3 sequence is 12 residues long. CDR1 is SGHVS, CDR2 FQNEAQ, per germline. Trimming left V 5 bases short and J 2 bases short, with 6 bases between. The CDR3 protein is CASSQGQETQYF. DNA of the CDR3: TGTGCCAGCAGCCAGGGGCAAGAGACCCAGTACTTC.

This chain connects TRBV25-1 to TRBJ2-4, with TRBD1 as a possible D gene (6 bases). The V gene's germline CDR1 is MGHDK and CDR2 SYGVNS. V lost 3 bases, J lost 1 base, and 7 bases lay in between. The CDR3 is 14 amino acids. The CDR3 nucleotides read TGTGCCAGCAGTGACACAGGGGCCAAAAACATTCAGTACTTC. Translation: CASSDTGAKNIQYF.

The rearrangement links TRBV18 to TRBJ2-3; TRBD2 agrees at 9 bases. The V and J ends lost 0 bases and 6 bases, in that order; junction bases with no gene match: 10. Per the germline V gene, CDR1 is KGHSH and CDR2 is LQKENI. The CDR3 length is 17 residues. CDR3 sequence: CASSPPVASGTADTQYF. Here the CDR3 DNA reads TGTGCCAGCTCACCACCGGTGGCTAGCGGGACGGCGGATACGCAGTATTTT.

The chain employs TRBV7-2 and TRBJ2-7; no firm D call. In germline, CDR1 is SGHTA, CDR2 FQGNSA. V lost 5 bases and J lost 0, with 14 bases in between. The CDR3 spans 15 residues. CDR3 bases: TGTGCCAGCAGCCCCCAAGCGTTGAGCTCCTACGAGCAGTACTTC. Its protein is CASSPQALSSYEQYF.

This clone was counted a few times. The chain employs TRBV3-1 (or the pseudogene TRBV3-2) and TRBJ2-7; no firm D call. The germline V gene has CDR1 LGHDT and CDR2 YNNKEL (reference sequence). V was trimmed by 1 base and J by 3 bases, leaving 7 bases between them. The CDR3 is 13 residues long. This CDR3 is CASSQGQFYEQYF. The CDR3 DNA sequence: TGTGCCAGCAGCCAAGGGCAGTTCTACGAGCAGTACTTC.